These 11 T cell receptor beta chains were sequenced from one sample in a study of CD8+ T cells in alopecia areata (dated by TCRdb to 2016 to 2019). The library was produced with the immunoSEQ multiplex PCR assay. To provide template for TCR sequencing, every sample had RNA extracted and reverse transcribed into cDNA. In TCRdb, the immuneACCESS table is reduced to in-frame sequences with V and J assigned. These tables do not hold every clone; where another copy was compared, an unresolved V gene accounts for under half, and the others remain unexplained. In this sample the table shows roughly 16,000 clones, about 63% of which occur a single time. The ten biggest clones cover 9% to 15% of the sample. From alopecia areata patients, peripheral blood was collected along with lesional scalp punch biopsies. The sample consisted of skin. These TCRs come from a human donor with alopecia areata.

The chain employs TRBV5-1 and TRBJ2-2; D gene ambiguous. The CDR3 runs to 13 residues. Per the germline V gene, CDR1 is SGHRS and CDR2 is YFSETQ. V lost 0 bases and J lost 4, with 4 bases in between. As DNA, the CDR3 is TGCGCCAGCAGCTTGGAGGGCACCGGGGAGCTGTTTTTT. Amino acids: CASSLEGTGELFF.

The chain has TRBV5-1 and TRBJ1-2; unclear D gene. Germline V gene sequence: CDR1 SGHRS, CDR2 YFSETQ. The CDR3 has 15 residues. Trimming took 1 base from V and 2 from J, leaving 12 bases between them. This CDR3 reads CASSLRRLGNYGYTF. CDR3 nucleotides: TGCGCCAGCAGCTTGAGGCGGCTCGGGAACTATGGCTACACCTTC.

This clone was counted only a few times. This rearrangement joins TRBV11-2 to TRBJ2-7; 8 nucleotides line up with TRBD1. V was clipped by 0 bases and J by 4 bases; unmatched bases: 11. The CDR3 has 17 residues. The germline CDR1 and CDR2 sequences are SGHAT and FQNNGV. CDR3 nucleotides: TGTGCCAGCAGCTTAGATCCAGGGACAGGACGATTTTACGAGCAGTACTTC. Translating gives CASSLDPGTGRFYEQYF.

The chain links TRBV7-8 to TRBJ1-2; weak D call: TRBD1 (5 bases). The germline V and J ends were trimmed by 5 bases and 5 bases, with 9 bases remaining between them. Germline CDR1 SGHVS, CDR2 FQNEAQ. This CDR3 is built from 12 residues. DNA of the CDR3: TGTGCCAGCAGCCAAGACAGATATGGCTACACCTTC. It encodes CASSQDRYGYTF.

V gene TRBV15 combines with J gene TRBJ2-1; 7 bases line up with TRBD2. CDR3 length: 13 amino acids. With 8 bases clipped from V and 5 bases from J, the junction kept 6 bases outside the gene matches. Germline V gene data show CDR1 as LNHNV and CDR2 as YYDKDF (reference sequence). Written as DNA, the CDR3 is TGTGCCACCCGGAGGGGACTAAACAATGAGCAGTTCTTC. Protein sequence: CATRRGLNNEQFF.

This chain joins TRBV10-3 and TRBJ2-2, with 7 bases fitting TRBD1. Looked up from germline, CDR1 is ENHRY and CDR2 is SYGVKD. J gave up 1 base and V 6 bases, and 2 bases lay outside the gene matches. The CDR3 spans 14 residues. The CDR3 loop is CAIRTGRNTGELFF. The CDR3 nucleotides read TGTGCCATCAGGACAGGGCGGAACACCGGGGAGCTGTTTTTT.

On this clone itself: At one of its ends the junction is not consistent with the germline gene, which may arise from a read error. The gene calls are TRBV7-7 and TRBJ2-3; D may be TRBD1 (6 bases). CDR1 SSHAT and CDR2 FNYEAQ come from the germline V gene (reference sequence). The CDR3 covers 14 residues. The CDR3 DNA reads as TGTGCTAGCAGCGCCTCAGGGGACACAGATACGCAGTATTTT. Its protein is CASSASGDTDTQYF.

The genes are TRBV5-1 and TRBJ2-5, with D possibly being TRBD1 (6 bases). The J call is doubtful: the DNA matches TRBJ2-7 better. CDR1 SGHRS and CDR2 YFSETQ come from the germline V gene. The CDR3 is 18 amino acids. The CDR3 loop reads CASSLRGRGLRLFYEQYF. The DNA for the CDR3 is TGCGCCAGCAGCTTGAGGGGCAGGGGTCTCCGGTTGTTCTACGAGCAGTACTTC.

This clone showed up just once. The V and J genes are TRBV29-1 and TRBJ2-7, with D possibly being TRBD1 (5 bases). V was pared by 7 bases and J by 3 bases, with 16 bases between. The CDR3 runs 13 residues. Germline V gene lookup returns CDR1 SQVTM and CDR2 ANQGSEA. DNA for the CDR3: TGCAGCGCTAAGGACAACCTGCGCTACGAGCAGTACTTC. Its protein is CSAKDNLRYEQYF.

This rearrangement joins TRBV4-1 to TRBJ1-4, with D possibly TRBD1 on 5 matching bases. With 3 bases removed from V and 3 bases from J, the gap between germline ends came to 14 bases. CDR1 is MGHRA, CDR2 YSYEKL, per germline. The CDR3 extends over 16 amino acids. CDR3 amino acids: CASSHGEQVPNEKLFF. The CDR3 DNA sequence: TGCGCCAGCAGCCACGGCGAACAGGTCCCTAATGAAAAACTGTTTTTT.

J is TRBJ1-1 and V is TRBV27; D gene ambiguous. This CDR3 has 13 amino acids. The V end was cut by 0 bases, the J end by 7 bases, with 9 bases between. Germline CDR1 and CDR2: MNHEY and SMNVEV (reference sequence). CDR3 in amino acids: CASSLSAVHEAFF. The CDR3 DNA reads TGTGCCAGCAGTTTATCTGCCGTTCATGAAGCTTTCTTT.